Each of the 9 T cell receptor beta chains below was sequenced from the same sample in a study of shared clonotypes between healthy human individuals. Sequencing used immunoSEQ multiplex PCR; TCRdb keeps in-frame clones, though not all of them. Of a few million clones in the sample, around 90% were seen once. The sequenced sample was naive CD4+ T cells from PBMCs. The subset is: CD45RA+ positively selected. Receptor source: a man in his late teens or twenties in good health. Some clones in this sample may be carry-over from other donors' samples.

The V gene is TRBV5-4, the J gene TRBJ2-7; D gene ambiguous. Trimming stripped 4 bases from V and 2 bases from J, with 13 bases between. The CDR3 totals 14 residues. Germline V gene sequence: CDR1 SGHNT, CDR2 YYREEE (reference sequence). The CDR3 sequence: CASSLTPEAYEQYF. In nucleotides, the CDR3 is TGTGCCAGCAGCCTCACCCCGGAAGCCTACGAGCAGTACTTC.

V usage is TRBV6-6 and J usage is TRBJ1-4; 8 positions match TRBD1. The CDR3 is made up of 15 amino acids. The V and J ends lost 7 bases and 12 bases, in that order; junction bases with no gene match: 16. Germline V gene sequence: CDR1 MNHNY, CDR2 SVGAGI (reference sequence). The CDR3 DNA reads TGTGCCAGCAATAGGAGATCGGGACAGGAGGAGCAACTGTTTTTT. Amino acid sequence: CASNRRSGQEEQLFF.

The chain joins TRBV6-5 to TRBJ1-5; D remains ambiguous. The V end lost 6 bases, the J end lost 5 bases, and 11 bases lay between the germline ends. The germline V gene encodes CDR1 MNHEY and CDR2 SVGAGI. The CDR3 is made up of 13 amino acids. CDR3 protein: CASSLTWDQPQHF. CDR3 nucleotides: TGTGCCAGCAGCCTAACCTGGGATCAGCCCCAGCATTTT.

The count of this clone is one. The chain recombines TRBV28 with TRBJ1-2; D perhaps matches TRBD1 (6 bases). V was shortened by 4 bases and J by 8 bases, with 20 bases between the two germline ends. Germline CDR1 reads MDHEN; CDR2 reads SYDVKM. The CDR3 runs to 15 residues. The CDR3 spells CASSSGGGHGEGYTF. The CDR3 DNA reads as TGTGCCAGCAGTTCCGGGGGGGGACACGGAGAGGGCTACACCTTC.

This rearrangement joins TRBV28 to TRBJ2-5, with D hard to call. Deletions cut 7 bases from V and 5 bases from J, with 8 bases between. This CDR3 is built from 11 residues. CDR1 is MDHEN, CDR2 SYDVKM, per germline. For the CDR3, the DNA is TGTGCCAGCATGCAACGGGAGACCCAGTACTTC. Its translation: CASMQRETQYF.

The genes are TRBV2 and TRBJ1-1; D not resolved. CDR1 and CDR2 from the germline V gene are SNHLY and FYNNEI. V shed 6 bases and J shed 1 base, with 9 bases lying between them. The CDR3 spans 13 residues. DNA for the CDR3: TGTGCCAGCAGCATCGGGTGGAACACTGAAGCTTTCTTT. Protein sequence: CASSIGWNTEAFF.

This chain connects TRBV5-1 to TRBJ2-3; 15 bases are shared with TRBD2. Germline trimming cut 3 bases from V and 4 bases from J; bases unmatched to any gene: 3. The CDR3 contains 16 residues. Germline V gene sequence: CDR1 SGHRS, CDR2 YFSETQ. The CDR3 DNA reads TGCGCCAGCAGCTCCGGGACTAGCGGGAGGCCAGATACGCAGTATTTT. Residues: CASSSGTSGRPDTQYF.

This clone was counted a single time. The chain combines TRBV28 with TRBJ2-7; D tentatively fits TRBD1 or TRBD2 (5 bases each). The V and J ends lost 10 bases and 7 bases respectively, with 23 bases between them. Germline V CDR1 and CDR2: MDHEN, SYDVKM. The CDR3 has 14 amino acids. CDR3 in amino acids: CATTSGTVVWEQYF. In DNA, the CDR3 is TGTGCCACTACCTCAGGGACCGTAGTCTGGGAGCAGTACTTC.

The V call is TRBV28, the J call TRBJ1-5; D call uncertain. CDR1 and CDR2 from the germline V gene are MDHEN and SYDVKM. The CDR3 has 15 amino acids. The V and J ends lost 3 bases and 1 base respectively, with 10 bases between them. The CDR3 sequence: CASSFGQLSNQPQHF. CDR3 coding DNA: TGTGCCAGCAGTTTTGGGCAGTTAAGCAATCAGCCCCAGCATTTT.